This T cell receptor (beta chain) comes out of a study of regulatory T cells in long-lasting Graves disease. Overall study findings and caveats: The study found TRBV28, TRBJ1-2 and TRBJ2-5 favored in persistent disease. Having only a small sample size may have limited accuracy.

CDR3 regions were amplified by Arm-PCR using iRepertoire HTBI primers to build TCR beta libraries. Under the authors' procedure: In the combined samples, 50 to 75 TRBV and 14 TRBJ segments were identified. TCRdb re-analysed the multiplex PCR reads in MiXCR, keeping a single row per CDR3 protein. The V and J calls and clone size come from TCRdb's table, not from the authors' own analysis. The sample lists more than 300,000 distinct CDR3 sequences; roughly a fifth were seen once. CDR3 size: 18 residues. Trimming at V came to 6 bases and at J to 0 bases, leaving 14 bases not matched to a gene. Germline V CDR1 and CDR2: SNHLY, FYNNEI. The time point: persistent/refractory GD, antithyroid drugs over 5 years with positive TRAb. After RNA was extracted from PBMCs, the TCR library was made from it. This clonotype was recorded at least ten times. Its antigen is unknown.

The rearrangement uses TRBV2 and TRBJ2-7; 10 nucleotides align to TRBD2. This clonotype was obtained from a female donor with Graves disease. This material consisted of peripheral blood mononuclear cells (PBMCs), taken when the disease was refractory, from a patient treated with antithyroid drugs. In DNA, the CDR3 is TGTGCCAGCAGCCTAAACCGGGGTCTAGCGGGGGACTCCTACGAGCAGTACTTC. Encoded protein: CASSLNRGLAGDSYEQYF.